This TCR delta chain was recorded in a study of gamma-delta T cells after stem cell transplantation. TCRdb processed the RT-PCR reads again with the CATT caller. The sample consists of several thousand delta-chain clones, less than 2% of them appearing once. In its sample, this clone is large. This sample also contains other DNA sequences that code for the same CDR3. The ends lost 2 bases at V and 2 bases at J; junction bases unmatched: 22. The germline V gene encodes CDR1 GEAIGNYY and CDR2 EKD. The CDR3 totals 21 residues. The TCR sequence derives from a human donor. It is not recorded whose cells these are; they may come from a transplant donor. The rearrangement joins TRDV2 to TRDJ4; 13 nucleotides align to TRDD3. The specimen was gamma-delta T cells. The CDR3 reads CACDSVLGDTRSHAVERPLIF. Here the CDR3 DNA reads TGTGCCTGTGACAGCGTACTGGGGGATACGCGGAGTCACGCGGTAGAAAGACCCCTGATCTTT.